These 5 T cell receptor beta chains were all obtained from the same sample, sequenced in a study of cytomegalovirus exposure and HLA in healthy donors. Vbeta (60) and Jbeta (13) primers were used in the PCR. Repertoires were generated with immunoSEQ multiplex PCR, while TCRdb's copy carries only in-frame clones and drops some. The repertoire holds approximately 110,000 clones, with roughly 68% as singletons. The sequenced sample was PBMCs. The receptors shown here come from a woman aged 25 to 39 in good health and CMV-seronegative.

V gene TRBV29-1 combines with J gene TRBJ2-1; a possible D gene is TRBD1 (6 bases). The length of the CDR3 is 12 residues. Germline V gene lookup returns CDR1 SQVTM and CDR2 ANQGSEA. The V end lost 7 bases, the J end lost 8 bases, and 15 bases lay between the germline ends. CDR3 loop: CSARTAGDEQFF. The DNA of the CDR3 is TGCAGCGCCCGGACAGCTGGGGATGAGCAGTTCTTC.

V and J are TRBV9 and TRBJ2-3; D remains ambiguous. Germline-derived CDR1 and CDR2 are SGDLS and YYNGEE. Deletions cut 5 bases from V and 2 bases from J, with 6 bases between. CDR3 length equals 12 residues. CDR3 sequence: CASSLYTDTQYF. CDR3 DNA sequence: TGTGCCAGCAGTCTATACACAGATACGCAGTATTTT.

Only a few counts were recorded for this clone. The chain has TRBV19 and TRBJ2-2; 8 nucleotides agree with TRBD1. Germline V gives CDR1 LNHDA, CDR2 SQIVND (reference sequence). After removal of 5 bases from V and 6 bases from J, the junction contained 20 bases not matched to a gene. This CDR3 is 19 amino acids long. The chain's CDR3 is CASSPWDRPKKGTAGELFF. In DNA form, the CDR3 reads TGTGCCAGTAGTCCGTGGGACAGGCCTAAAAAGGGGACCGCCGGGGAGCTGTTTTTT.

This rearrangement joins TRBV2 to TRBJ2-3; 7 bases are a match to TRBD1. Germline loops: CDR1 SNHLY, CDR2 FYNNEI. Trimming removed 7 bases from V and 3 bases from J; junction bases left unmatched: 7. This CDR3 comprises 14 residues. The CDR3 DNA reads as TGTGCCAGCAAATACCGACAGGGAACAGATACGCAGTATTTT. Protein: CASKYRQGTDTQYF. Drawing the rest from reference TRBV2 and TRBJ2-3, the complete variable domain is EPEVTQTPSHQVTQMGQEVILRCVPISNHLYFYWYRQILGQKVEFLVSFYNNEISEKSEIFDDQFSVERPDGSNFTLKIRSTKLEDSAMYFCASKYRQGTDTQYFGPGTRLTVL.

The chain joins TRBV5-1 to TRBJ2-7; TRBD1 aligns across 8 bases. With 4 bases clipped from V and 5 bases from J, the junction kept 5 bases outside the gene matches. Germline V gene lookup returns CDR1 SGHRS and CDR2 YFSETQ. This CDR3 comprises 13 residues. Written as DNA, the CDR3 is TGCGCCAGCAGCCCGCCGACAGGGGACGAGCAGTACTTC. Translating it yields CASSPPTGDEQYF.